Following are 8 T cell receptor beta chains from one sample sequenced in a study of T cell responses to AZD1222 COVID-19 vaccine. The method was immunoSEQ multiplex PCR; TCRdb's version includes in-frame clones alone and lacks a portion of them. The data hold 150,000 to 200,000 clones, with 94% observed a single time. The sequencing used peripheral blood, collected on day 0 of AZD1222 vaccination. All receptors come from an adult in good health.

This sequence joins TRBV15 and TRBJ1-1; no clear D. Germline-derived CDR1 and CDR2 are LNHNV and YYDKDF (reference sequence). Between the trimmed V and J ends, which lost 0 bases and 3 bases, there was a span of 5 bases. This CDR3 comprises 13 residues. The CDR3 DNA reads as TGTGCCACCAGCAGAGATTGGGACACTGAAGCTTTCTTT. As protein: CATSRDWDTEAFF.

The V and J genes are TRBV5-1 and TRBJ1-3; the D gene is possibly TRBD1 (5 bases). Germline CDR1 is SGHRS and CDR2 is YFSETQ. The CDR3 loop spans 17 amino acids. V lost 3 bases and J lost 0, with 16 bases in between. The CDR3 region has the DNA TGCGCCAGCAGCTCGACCGGGACTTCCTTCTCTGGAAACACCATATATTTT. Residues: CASSSTGTSFSGNTIYF.

The chain combines TRBV19 with TRBJ1-4; no definite D call. V gave up 6 bases and J gave up 0 bases, with 11 bases separating them. Germline V gene sequence: CDR1 LNHDA, CDR2 SQIVND (reference sequence). The CDR3 length is 15 residues. In DNA, the CDR3 is TGTGCCAGTAGCCCGATGGTTGCAACTAATGAAAAACTGTTTTTT. Its translation is CASSPMVATNEKLFF.

The genes are TRBV5-1 and TRBJ1-4, with no clear D. CDR3 size: 13 residues. Germline V gives CDR1 SGHRS, CDR2 YFSETQ. V gave up 1 base and J gave up 8 bases, with 9 bases separating them. The CDR3 region has the DNA TGCGCCAGCAGCTTGTGGCCTGGGGAAAAACTGTTTTTT. This gives the protein CASSLWPGEKLFF. The full variable domain, rest sourced from reference TRBV5-1 and TRBJ1-4, is KAGVTQTPRYLIKTRGQQVTLSCSPISGHRSVSWYQQTPGQGLQFLFEYFSETQRNKGNFPGRFSGRQFSNSRSEMNVSTLELGDSALYLCASSLWPGEKLFFGSGTQLSVL.

The genes are TRBV15 and TRBJ1-2; TRBD1 agrees at 8 bases. J was trimmed by 4 bases and V by 5 bases; bases with no gene match: 9. The CDR3 loop spans 15 amino acids. Germline loops: CDR1 LNHNV, CDR2 YYDKDF (reference sequence). DNA for the CDR3: TGTGCCACCAGCGTAAACAGGGGGGTGATCTATGGCTACACCTTC. Translation gives CATSVNRGVIYGYTF.

The chain recombines TRBV6-2 or TRBV6-3 with TRBJ2-2; possibly TRBD2 for D (6 bases). The CDR3 is 14 amino acids. V was shortened by 0 bases and J by 5 bases, with 7 bases between the two germline ends. Germline loops: CDR1 MNHEY, CDR2 SVGEGT. DNA of the CDR3: TGTGCCAGCAGTTACTCGCGGGGAACCGGGGAGCTGTTTTTT. Its protein product is CASSYSRGTGELFF.

The chain recombines TRBV11-2 with TRBJ2-1; D might be TRBD2 (6 bases). The germline V gene has CDR1 SGHAT and CDR2 FQNNGV. V gave up 0 bases and J gave up 5 bases, with 14 bases separating them. This CDR3 comprises 16 residues. The CDR3 region has the DNA TGTGCCAGCAGCTTAGATCGAGGTAGCGGTAACAATGAGCAGTTCTTC. This codes for CASSLDRGSGNNEQFF.

This chain joins TRBV6-4 and TRBJ2-3; D not certain. This CDR3 contains 13 residues. Trimming stripped 6 bases from V and 1 base from J, with 8 bases between. Germline CDR1 reads MRHNA; CDR2 reads SNTAGT. CDR3 bases: TGTGCCAGCAGGGTTCCGGGCACAGATACGCAGTATTTT. It encodes CASRVPGTDTQYF.